The clone carrying this T cell receptor (beta chain) was found once. This sample is part of a study of control samples from healthy donors and cancer patients. Method: immunoSEQ multiplex PCR; TCRdb's copy keeps in-frame clones and lacks some. The sample holds 150,000 to 200,000 clones; more than 90% are singletons and the top ten take just over 1.4%. Per germline, CDR1 SNHLY and CDR2 FYNNEI. The CDR3 loop spans 14 amino acids. V was clipped by 9 bases and J by 8 bases, with 20 bases between them. The source of this sequence is a man aged 25 to 40 in good health. The chain employs TRBV2 and TRBJ2-1, with D tentatively TRBD1 or TRBD2 (5 bases each). The specimen was blood. The CDR3 protein is CASEAGTGQDEQFF. DNA for the CDR3: TGTGCCAGTGAGGCCGGGACCGGGCAGGATGAGCAGTTCTTC.